This T cell receptor (beta chain) was captured in a study of shared clonotypes between healthy human individuals. Study background: Three plates each covered CD4 naive and memory; CD8 naive two, CD8 memory one. Study-wide results and limits: In this cohort, only blood was sampled, and tissue repertoires likely differ. Naive subsets tended to show greater estimated richness than memory subsets. Clonotype sharing levels among donors were expected to vary with sequencing depth.

Generated by immunoSEQ multiplex PCR, the TCRdb table keeps only in-frame clones and is missing some. The table records about 1.5 million clones, 95% to 99% of them present only once. The germline V gene encodes CDR1 LNHDA and CDR2 SQIVND (reference sequence). J gave up 4 bases and V 8 bases, and 11 bases lay outside the gene matches. The CDR3 totals 14 residues. A note on this clone: Its antigen is unidentified.

Material for sequencing was naive CD4+ T cells sorted from blood. This sample's subset: CD45RA+ positively selected. The receptor was derived from a man under 40 in good health. The chain combines TRBV19 with TRBJ2-7, with 7 nucleotides matching TRBD1. The DNA for the CDR3 is TGTGCCAGTCGACTGGACAGGTGGAGTTACGAGCAGTACTTC. This translates into CASRLDRWSYEQYF. Full variable domain (rest looked up from reference TRBV19 and TRBJ2-7): DGGITQSPKYLFRKEGQNVTLSCEQNLNHDAMYWYRQDPGQGLRLIYYSQIVNDFQKGDIAEGYSVSREKKESFPLTVTSAQKNPTAFYLCASRLDRWSYEQYFGPGTRLTVT.